Listed here is a single T cell receptor (beta chain). Antigen specificity is unknown. The V end lost 5 bases, the J end lost 5 bases, and 12 bases lay between the germline ends. The CDR3 extends over 14 amino acids. Germline CDR1 and CDR2: MNHEY and SMNVEV (reference sequence). The data were obtained in a study of cytomegalovirus exposure and HLA in healthy donors. Study-level findings and limits: Some TCR beta chains (roughly 160 of them) were listed as cytomegalovirus-associated.

Generated by immunoSEQ multiplex PCR, the TCRdb table keeps only in-frame clones and is missing some. The table records around 190,000 clones, roughly 85% of them present only once. The chain carries TRBV27 and TRBJ2-2; no clear D gene. The sequencing sample was made of PBMCs. This TCR was sampled from a man younger than 35 in good health and CMV-seropositive. CDR3 DNA: TGTGCCAGCAGTCTCACCCACGGGACCGGGGAGCTGTTTTTT. It is translated as CASSLTHGTGELFF.